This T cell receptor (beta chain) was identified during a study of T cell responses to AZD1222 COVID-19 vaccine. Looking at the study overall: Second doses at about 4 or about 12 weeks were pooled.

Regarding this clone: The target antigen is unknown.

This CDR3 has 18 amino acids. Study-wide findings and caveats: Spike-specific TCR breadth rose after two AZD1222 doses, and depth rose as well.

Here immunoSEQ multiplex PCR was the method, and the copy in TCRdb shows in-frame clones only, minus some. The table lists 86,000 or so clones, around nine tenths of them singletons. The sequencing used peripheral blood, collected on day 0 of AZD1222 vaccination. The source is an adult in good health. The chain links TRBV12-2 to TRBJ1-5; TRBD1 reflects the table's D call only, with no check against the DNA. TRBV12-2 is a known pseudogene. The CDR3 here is CASRLARGRTGQQGPQHF. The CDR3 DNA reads TGTGCAAGTCGCTTAGCTCGAGGGAGAACAGGGCAACAGGGTCCCCAGCATTTT.